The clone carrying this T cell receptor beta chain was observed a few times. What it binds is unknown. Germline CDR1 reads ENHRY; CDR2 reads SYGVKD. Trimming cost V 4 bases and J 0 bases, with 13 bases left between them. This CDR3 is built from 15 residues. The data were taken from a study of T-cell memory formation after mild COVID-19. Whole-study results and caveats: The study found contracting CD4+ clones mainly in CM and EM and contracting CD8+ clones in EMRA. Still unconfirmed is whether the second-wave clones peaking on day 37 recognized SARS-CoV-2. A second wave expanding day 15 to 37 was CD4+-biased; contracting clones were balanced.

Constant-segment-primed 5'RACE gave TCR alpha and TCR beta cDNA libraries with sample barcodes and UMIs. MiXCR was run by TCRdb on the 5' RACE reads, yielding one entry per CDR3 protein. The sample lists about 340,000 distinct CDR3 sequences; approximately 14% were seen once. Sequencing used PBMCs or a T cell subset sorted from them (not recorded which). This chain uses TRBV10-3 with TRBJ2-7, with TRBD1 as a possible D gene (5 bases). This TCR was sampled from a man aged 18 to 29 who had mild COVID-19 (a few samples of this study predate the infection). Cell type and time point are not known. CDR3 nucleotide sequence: TGTGCCATCAGTGTGGGTCAGGGCAACTCCTACGAGCAGTACGTC. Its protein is CAISVGQGNSYEQYV.